Below are 6 T cell receptor beta chains sequenced from a single sample in a study of neurological immune-mediated disorders. TCRdb called the 5' RACE reads again in MiXCR, with one record for every CDR3 protein. This sample yields 17,000 or so distinct CDR3 sequences, of which around 11% are seen a single time; approximately 28% belongs to the top ten. The sample was CD8+ T cells from blood. The receptors stem from a woman aged 45-60 years in good health.

This clonotype appeared many times. The chain has TRBV5-6 and TRBJ1-5; maybe TRBD1 (5 bases). Germline values: CDR1 SGHDT, CDR2 YYEEEE. V lost 2 bases and J lost 5, with 11 bases in between. CDR3 length: 14 residues. The CDR3 nucleotides read TGTGCCAGCAGCTTCGGACTGGGGCATCAGCCCCAGCATTTT. Amino acids: CASSFGLGHQPQHF.

The table lists this clonotype with many counts. This rearrangement joins TRBV9 to TRBJ2-2, with a weak D call TRBD2 (6 bases). Looked up from germline, CDR1 is SGDLS and CDR2 is YYNGEE. The CDR3 consists of 15 residues. The germline V and J ends were trimmed by 0 bases and 4 bases, with 10 bases remaining between them. The CDR3 DNA reads TGTGCCAGCAGCGTAGCTGGGCGGGGCACCGGGGAGCTGTTTTTT. As protein: CASSVAGRGTGELFF.

This clonotype occurred many times. CDR3 coding DNA: TGTGCCAGCAGTCCGCTAGCGGGGGGATACAATGAGCAGTTCTTC. It specifies CASSPLAGGYNEQFF. The V and J genes are TRBV28 and TRBJ2-1; 11 positions match TRBD2. The CDR3 runs to 15 residues. The germline V gene encodes CDR1 MDHEN and CDR2 SYDVKM. J was trimmed by 4 bases and V by 5 bases; bases with no gene match: 4.

This clonotype was observed at least ten times. The chain recombines TRBV27 with TRBJ1-5; D unresolved. V lost 5 bases to trimming and J lost 3 bases, with 11 bases between them. The CDR3 spans 14 residues. Germline assignment: CDR1 MNHEY and CDR2 SMNVEV (reference sequence). CDR3 protein: CASSPPGTNQPQHF. The DNA for the CDR3 is TGTGCCAGCAGTCCGCCAGGAACCAATCAGCCCCAGCATTTT.

This clonotype was counted at least ten times. DNA for the CDR3: TGTGCCAGCAGTCACGAAAGGTTTGAAGCTTTCTTT. Translated, it gives CASSHERFEAFF. This rearrangement joins TRBV7-9 to TRBJ1-1; D is uncertain. Germline V lookup: CDR1 SEHNR, CDR2 FQNEAQ (reference sequence). This CDR3 is built from 12 residues. V lost 6 bases and J lost 7, with 12 bases in between.

This clonotype was seen many times. The V and J genes are TRBV6-4 and TRBJ2-1, with a possible D match to TRBD1 (5 bases). Trimming cost V 2 bases and J 9 bases, with 11 bases left between them. The CDR3 runs to 13 residues. The V gene's germline CDR1 is MRHNA and CDR2 SNTAGT. CDR3: CASSDRGRSEQFF. DNA of the CDR3: TGTGCCAGCAGTGACAGGGGCCGGAGTGAGCAGTTCTTC.